Reported below is one T cell receptor (beta chain). This clonotype was observed a few times. Its antigen is currently not known. The sample holds no much larger clone one base away, and base qualities are not on file. These data originate in a study of T cell repertoires in cytomegalovirus infection (dated by TCRdb to the late 2010s). As for the study more broadly: The HLA type of each donor mattered for the analysis, because public TCR beta signatures pointed to carriage of CMV infection along with the matching HLA type. Study-wide conclusions, independent of this receptor: The ex vivo response was dominated by HLA-C-restricted CMV-specific TCR beta clonotypes, which also provided the single most frequent clonotype in two of eight donors. Cumulative frequency of public TCR beta family members discriminated carriers of CMV infection plus the relevant HLA type in this cohort and an independent approximately 350-donor cohort.

TCRdb records Illumina HiSeq 1500 as the sequencer. TCRdb reran the public reads through fastp at Q25 and MiXCR, keeping productive beta chains. Each CDR3 protein appears once, grouped with its most common genes and DNA. The sample profile shows more than 150,000 distinct CDR3 sequences; approximately 30% of them were found once. The top ten clones comprise 30% to 35% of the sample. From V the trimming removes 1 base and from J it removes 0 bases, while the gene matches leave 3 bases of the junction unaccounted for. The CDR3 has 15 amino acids, counting the end cysteine and phenylalanine. Here the CDR3 DNA is all that survives: 45 bases in frame from base 1. CDR1 is given as MNHEY and CDR2 as SVGEGT, both from the germline V gene.

The source material was PBMCs. The V and J segments used are TRBV6-2 or TRBV6-3 and TRBJ2-7; 7 central nucleotides agree with TRBD1. The clonotype comes from a human donor in good health (CMV status not recorded). Some clones in this sample may be carry-over from other donors' samples. The nucleotides read TGTGCCAGCAGTTACTGGGGACAGAGCTCCTACGAGCAGTACTTC. The resulting protein is CASSYWGQSSYEQYF.